This TCR beta chain was sequenced in a study of CD8 T cells in ankylosing spondylitis. Study results and caveats: A motif of fewer than ten highly homologous TCR beta variants was seen as apparently characteristic of ankylosing spondylitis blood.

The ends were cut back, 3 bases at V and 2 bases at J, with 11 bases in the middle. The germline CDR1 and CDR2 sequences are MDHEN and SYDVKM. This CDR3 region has 14 residues. This clonotype turned up a few times. Its antigen is not identified. Each CDR3 protein gets one entry after TCRdb re-called the 5' RACE reads with MiXCR. The sample has fewer than 400,000 distinct CDR3 sequences; approximately 20% are singletons. The J gene is TRBJ2-7, the V gene TRBV28; D gene ambiguous. This receptor was obtained from a male donor with ankylosing spondylitis. What was sequenced was blood, either unsorted or a sorted T cell fraction (not recorded which). In DNA form, the CDR3 reads TGTGCCAGCAGTTTTAGTGATACGACCTACGAGCAGTACTTC. Translating gives CASSFSDTTYEQYF.